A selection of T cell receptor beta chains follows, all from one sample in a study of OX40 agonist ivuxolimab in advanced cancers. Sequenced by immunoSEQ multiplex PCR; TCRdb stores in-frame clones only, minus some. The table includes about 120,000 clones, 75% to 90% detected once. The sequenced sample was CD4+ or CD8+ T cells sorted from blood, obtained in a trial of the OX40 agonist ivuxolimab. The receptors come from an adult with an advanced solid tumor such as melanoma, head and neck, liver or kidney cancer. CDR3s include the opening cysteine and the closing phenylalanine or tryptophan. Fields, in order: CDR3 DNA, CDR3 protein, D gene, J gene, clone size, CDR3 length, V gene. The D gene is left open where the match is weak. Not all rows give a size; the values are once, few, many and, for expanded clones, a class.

TGTGCCATCAGTGAGGGGGCCACCTACAATGAGCAGTTCTTC | CAISEGATYNEQFF | NA | TRBJ2-1 | NA | 14 | TRBV10-3
TGTGCCAGCAGTTTTCCCCCAACGGGGGTGCAGTACTTC | CASSFPPTGVQYF | NA | TRBJ2-7 | NA | 13 | TRBV28
TGTGCCAGCAGTTCGGACGGACAGAGGACCTCGCCCCAGCATTTT | CASSSDGQRTSPQHF | NA | TRBJ1-5 | NA | 15 | TRBV27
TGTGCCAGCAGTCAGACAGTCGAAAAACTGTTTTTT | CASSQTVEKLFF | NA | TRBJ1-4 | NA | 12 | TRBV6-5
TGTGCCAGCAGTTACTCAGAGGACGGAGAAAAACTGTTTTTT | CASSYSEDGEKLFF | NA | TRBJ1-4 | once | 14 | TRBV6-6
TGTGCCAGCAGCAGGGAGAGCACAGATACGCAGTATTTT | CASSRESTDTQYF | NA | TRBJ2-3 | NA | 13 | TRBV7-9
TGTGCCAGCAGCTTGAGCGCAGGGAGAGAGCAGTACTTC | CASSLSAGREQYF | NA | TRBJ2-7 | NA | 13 | TRBV5-6
TGCGCCAGCAGCTTGTCGCTGCGGCAGATCTCTGGAAACACCATATATTTT | CASSLSLRQISGNTIYF | NA | TRBJ1-3 | NA | 17 | TRBV5-1
TGTGCCAGCAGTGAAAGGACAGGGAGGAATTCACCCCTCCACTTT | CASSERTGRNSPLHF | TRBD1 | TRBJ1-6 | NA | 15 | TRBV2
TGCGCCAGCAGCTTGGCCGCGGGGAAAGCAGGAGAGACCCAGTACTTC | CASSLAAGKAGETQYF | NA | TRBJ2-5 | NA | 16 | TRBV5-1
TGTGCCAGCAGCGTAGACGGGGACACTGAAGCTTTCTTT | CASSVDGDTEAFF | NA | TRBJ1-1 | NA | 13 | TRBV9
TGCGCCAGCAGTGTGGGGAGTACGGGGACGTACAATCAGCCCCAGCATTTT | CASSVGSTGTYNQPQHF | NA | TRBJ1-5 | once | 17 | TRBV10-2
TGTGCCAGCACCCAGAGGAGCGAGGAGACCCAGTACTTC | CASTQRSEETQYF | NA | TRBJ2-5 | NA | 13 | TRBV6-6
TGTGCCACCCGACCCAGACTCGAAAGGGCCACCGGGGAGCTGTTTTTT | CATRPRLERATGELFF | NA | TRBJ2-2 | NA | 16 | TRBV28
TGTGCCAGCGGATCGGGGGGTGTCCGGGAGCAGTTCTTC | CASGSGGVREQFF | TRBD2 | TRBJ2-1 | NA | 13 | TRBV28
TGTGCCAGCTCACCACAACAGGACACTGAAGCTTTCTTT | CASSPQQDTEAFF | NA | TRBJ1-1 | NA | 13 | TRBV18
TGTGCCAGCAGCTTAGGGACAGAAAACATTCAGTACTTC | CASSLGTENIQYF | NA | TRBJ2-4 | NA | 13 | TRBV7-9
TGTGCCAGCTCCCCCCGGACAGGGAGCGGGGATGAGCAGTTCTTC | CASSPRTGSGDEQFF | NA | TRBJ2-1 | NA | 15 | TRBV18
TGTGCCAGCAGCGCCACTTGGGAATGGACTGAAGCTTTCTTT | CASSATWEWTEAFF | NA | TRBJ1-1 | NA | 14 | TRBV7-2
TGTGCCTGGAGTACAGGGGAACGTGGCTACACCTTC | CAWSTGERGYTF | TRBD1 | TRBJ1-2 | NA | 12 | TRBV30
TGTGCCAGCACCGAGGGGGGCGGGGGTGAGACCCAGTACTTC | CASTEGGGGETQYF | NA | TRBJ2-5 | NA | 14 | TRBV5-6
TGTGCCAGTAGTGGACTTTACTCTGGAAACACCATATATTTT | CASSGLYSGNTIYF | NA | TRBJ1-3 | NA | 14 | TRBV19
TGCGCCAGCAGCCTCCTAGGGGACTCCTATGGCTACACCTTC | CASSLLGDSYGYTF | NA | TRBJ1-2 | NA | 14 | TRBV4-1
TGTGCCACCAGCAGACAGGGGGCGACGAACACTGAAGCTTTCTTT | CATSRQGATNTEAFF | TRBD1 | TRBJ1-1 | once | 15 | TRBV15
TGTGCCAGCAGCGAAAGAAAGGACACTCTTAAGACCGAGCAGTACTTC | CASSERKDTLKTEQYF | NA | TRBJ2-7 | NA | 16 | TRBV9
TGTGCCAGCAGCTTCTTGCGGCAGGCTAATGAAAAACTGTTTTTT | CASSFLRQANEKLFF | NA | TRBJ1-4 | NA | 15 | TRBV7-8
TGTGCCAGCAGCGCGGACCCAAGTAACTATGGCTACACCTTC | CASSADPSNYGYTF | NA | TRBJ1-2 | NA | 14 | TRBV9
TGTGCCAGCAGGGGGGTACGTTACGAGCAGTACTTC | CASRGVRYEQYF | NA | TRBJ2-7 | NA | 12 | TRBV6-5
TGTGCCAGCAGCTTAGGACAGGCTAATCAGCCCCAGCATTTT | CASSLGQANQPQHF | NA | TRBJ1-5 | NA | 14 | TRBV7-2
TGTGCCAGCAGCGCACAGGGAGTTGGCGAAAAACTGTTTTTT | CASSAQGVGEKLFF | NA | TRBJ1-4 | NA | 14 | TRBV7-9
TGTGCCAGCACCCTCGCGGGGGGGGCTTCTACGCAGTATTTT | CASTLAGGASTQYF | TRBD2 | TRBJ2-3 | NA | 14 | TRBV7-2
TGTGCCAGCAGTCCAGACAGGGTTCAATCCGGGGAGCTGTTTTTT | CASSPDRVQSGELFF | TRBD1 | TRBJ2-2 | NA | 15 | TRBV5-4
TGTGCCAGCAGTTTTATTACCCAGCCCCAGCATTTT | CASSFITQPQHF | NA | TRBJ1-5 | NA | 12 | TRBV28
TGTGCCTGGAGCCCTCTTCCCCGGACACCCCTCCACTTT | CAWSPLPRTPLHF | NA | TRBJ1-6 | NA | 13 | TRBV30
TGTGCCAGCAGCTTAGGAGGGGAAAACATTCAGTACTTC | CASSLGGENIQYF | NA | TRBJ2-4 | NA | 13 | TRBV11-2
TGTGCCAGCAGGCAGACCTCGGGACAGACCTACGAGCAGTACTTC | CASRQTSGQTYEQYF | TRBD1 | TRBJ2-7 | NA | 15 | TRBV6-6
TGTGCCAGCAGTCCCCCGATACACGTTAACTATGGCTACACCTTC | CASSPPIHVNYGYTF | NA | TRBJ1-2 | NA | 15 | TRBV6-5
TGTGCCTGGATCGAGTGGGCATTCTTTAGGGGCAAACCGGGCTCATCCATTCAGCCCCAGCATTTT | CAWIEWAFFRGKPGSSIQPQHF | NA | TRBJ1-5 | NA | 22 | TRBV30
TGTGCCACCAGCAGGGAAAGCGGGGGGAGCCAAGAGACCCAGTACTTC | CATSRESGGSQETQYF | TRBD2 | TRBJ2-5 | NA | 16 | TRBV15
TGTGCCTGGAAGACAGCCCCGAGGACTGAAGCTTTCTTT | CAWKTAPRTEAFF | NA | TRBJ1-1 | once | 13 | TRBV30